This TCR beta chain originates from a study of shared clonotypes between healthy human individuals. Study-level results: For sorted subsets, rarefaction showed incomplete sequencing despite large depth. Non-shared clonotypes had lower generation probabilities than clonotypes shared by all four sorted-subset donors.

The germline CDR1 and CDR2 sequences are MDHEN and SYDVKM. Deletions cut 3 bases from V and 6 bases from J, with 14 bases between. The CDR3 runs to 14 residues. Naive CD4+ cells were CD45RA-selected; the remaining cells were memory. As to this clone: Antigen specificity is unknown.

Deep level was the assay's run setting. Produced via immunoSEQ multiplex PCR; TCRdb's table is partial and in-frame only. The sample includes about 2 million clones, 90% to 95% of them seen just once. This chain connects TRBV28 to TRBJ1-2; D may be TRBD1 (5 bases). The TCR comes from a man younger than 35 in good health. Sequencing input: naive CD4+ T cells sorted from blood. As to subset: CD45RA+ positively selected. In nucleotides, the CDR3 is TGTGCCAGCAGTTTCCCCCAGGGCTCCCATGGCTACACCTTC. Residues: CASSFPQGSHGYTF.